Included here is one TCR beta chain sequence, with context. This entry belongs to a study of blood T cell repertoires in COVID-19. The wider study: Acute-phase and convalescent COVID-19 samples originated in the United States, Italy and Spain. From T cells, B-cell-depleted T cells, or PBMCs came the material, which was cDNA or gDNA.

Clones were sequenced by immunoSEQ multiplex PCR, and TCRdb holds only the in-frame ones, with some missing. The data contain some 240,000 clones, 70% to 85% of them singletons. V was clipped by 4 bases and J by 7 bases; unmatched bases: 10. There are 15 residues in the CDR3. Per the germline V gene, CDR1 is SGHTS and CDR2 is YDEGEE. The specimen was peripheral blood. The V gene is TRBV5-8, the J gene TRBJ1-5; 8 bases match TRBD1. The source is a woman of 80 years or more with acute or convalescent COVID-19. CDR3 residues: CASSKRAGGRQPQHF. CDR3 DNA: TGTGCCAGCAGCAAGCGGGCAGGGGGCAGGCAGCCCCAGCATTTT.